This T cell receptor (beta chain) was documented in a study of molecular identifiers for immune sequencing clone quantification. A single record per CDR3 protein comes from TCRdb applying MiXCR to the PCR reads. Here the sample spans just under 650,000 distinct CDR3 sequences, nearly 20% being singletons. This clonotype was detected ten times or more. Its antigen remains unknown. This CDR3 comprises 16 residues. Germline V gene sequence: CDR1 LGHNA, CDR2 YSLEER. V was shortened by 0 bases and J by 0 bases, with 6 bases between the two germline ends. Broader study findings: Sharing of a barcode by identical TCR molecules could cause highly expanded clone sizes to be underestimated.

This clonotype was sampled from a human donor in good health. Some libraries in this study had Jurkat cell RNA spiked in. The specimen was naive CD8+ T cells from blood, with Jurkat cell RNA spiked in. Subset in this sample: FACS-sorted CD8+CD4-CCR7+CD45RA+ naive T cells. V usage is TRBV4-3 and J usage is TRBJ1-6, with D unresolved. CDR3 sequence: CASSQDSSSYNSPLHF. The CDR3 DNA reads TGCGCCAGCAGCCAAGATTCGAGCTCCTATAATTCACCCCTCCACTTT.